This TCR beta chain emerged from a study of blood T cell repertoires in COVID-19. Study summary: COVID-19 samples from acute and convalescent phases originated in the United States, Italy and Spain.

In germline, CDR1 is MDHEN, CDR2 SYDVKM. The CDR3 contains 17 residues. Trimming shortened V by 2 bases and J by 0 bases, and 14 bases separated the two germline ends. TCRdb's copy holds only in-frame clones and misses some; the assay was immunoSEQ multiplex PCR. The top ten clones hold roughly 17% of a sample with 100,000 to 150,000 clones, about four fifths of them seen once. Sequencing was done on a sample of peripheral blood. The clonotype originates from a woman aged 45 to 65 with acute or convalescent COVID-19. The J gene is TRBJ1-3, the V gene TRBV28; TRBD1 is a possible D gene (5 bases). Here the CDR3 reads CASSLGIRAASGNTIYF. CDR3 DNA: TGTGCCAGCAGTTTAGGTATCAGGGCCGCCTCTGGAAACACCATATATTTT.